This T cell receptor beta chain was found in a study of cytomegalovirus exposure and HLA in healthy donors. Use of 60 Vbeta and 13 Jbeta primers characterized the PCR. The method was immunoSEQ multiplex PCR; TCRdb's version includes in-frame clones alone and lacks a portion of them. Among fewer than 65,000 clones listed, 70% to 80% were seen once. CDR1 and CDR2 from the germline V gene are MNHEY and SVGAGI. CDR3 size: 14 residues. Between the trimmed V and J ends, which lost 5 bases and 6 bases, there was a span of 13 bases. The sequence was collected from a woman aged 40 to 50 in good health and CMV-seropositive. J is TRBJ1-4 and V is TRBV6-5; D perhaps matches TRBD1 (5 bases). The sample taken for sequencing was PBMCs. The CDR3 region is CASSPRGGDEKLFF. The CDR3 nucleotides read TGTGCCAGCAGTCCCCGGGGGGGAGATGAAAAACTGTTTTTT.